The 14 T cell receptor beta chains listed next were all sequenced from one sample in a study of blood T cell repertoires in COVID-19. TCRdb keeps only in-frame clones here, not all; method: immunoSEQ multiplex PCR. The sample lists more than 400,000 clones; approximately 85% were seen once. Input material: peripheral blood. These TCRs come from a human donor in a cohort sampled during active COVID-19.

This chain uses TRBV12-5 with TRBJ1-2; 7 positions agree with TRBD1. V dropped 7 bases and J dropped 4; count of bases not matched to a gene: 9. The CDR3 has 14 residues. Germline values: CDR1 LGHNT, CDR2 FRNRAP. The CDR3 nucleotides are TGTGCTAGTGCCCGAGCAGGGGGAGTCTATGGCTACACCTTC. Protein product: CASARAGGVYGYTF. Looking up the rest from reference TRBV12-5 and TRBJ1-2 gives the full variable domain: DARVTQTPRHKVTEMGQEVTMRCQPILGHNTVFWYRQTMMQGLELLAYFRNRAPLDDSGMPKDRFSAEMPDATLATLKIQPSEPRDSAVYFCASARAGGVYGYTFGSGTRLTVV.

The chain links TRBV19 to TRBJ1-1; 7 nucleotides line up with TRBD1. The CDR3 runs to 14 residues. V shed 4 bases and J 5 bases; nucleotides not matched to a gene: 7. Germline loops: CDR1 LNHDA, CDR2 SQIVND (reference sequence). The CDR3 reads CASSTDRAGTEAFF. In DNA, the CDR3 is TGTGCCAGTAGTACAGACAGGGCGGGGACTGAAGCTTTCTTT. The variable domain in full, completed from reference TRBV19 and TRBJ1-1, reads DGGITQSPKYLFRKEGQNVTLSCEQNLNHDAMYWYRQDPGQGLRLIYYSQIVNDFQKGDIAEGYSVSREKKESFPLTVTSAQKNPTAFYLCASSTDRAGTEAFFGQGTRLTVV.

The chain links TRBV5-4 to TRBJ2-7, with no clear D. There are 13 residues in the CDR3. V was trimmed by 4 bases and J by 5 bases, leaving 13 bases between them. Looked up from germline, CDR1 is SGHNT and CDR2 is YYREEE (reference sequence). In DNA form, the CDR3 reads TGTGCCAGCAGCCAAAGTCCCAAGCACGAGCAGTACTTC. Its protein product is CASSQSPKHEQYF.

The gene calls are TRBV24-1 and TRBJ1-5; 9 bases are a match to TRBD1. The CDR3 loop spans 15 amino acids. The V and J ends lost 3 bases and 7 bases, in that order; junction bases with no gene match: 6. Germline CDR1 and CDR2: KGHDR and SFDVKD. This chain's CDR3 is CATSDPTGGSQPQHF. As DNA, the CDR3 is TGTGCCACCAGTGATCCCACAGGGGGCTCGCAGCCCCAGCATTTT.

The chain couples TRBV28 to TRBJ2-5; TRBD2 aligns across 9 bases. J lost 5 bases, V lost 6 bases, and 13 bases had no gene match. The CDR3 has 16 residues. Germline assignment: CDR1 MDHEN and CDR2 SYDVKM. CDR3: CASSRGLASLGETQYF. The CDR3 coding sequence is TGTGCCAGCAGCCGAGGACTAGCGTCCCTTGGGGAGACCCAGTACTTC.

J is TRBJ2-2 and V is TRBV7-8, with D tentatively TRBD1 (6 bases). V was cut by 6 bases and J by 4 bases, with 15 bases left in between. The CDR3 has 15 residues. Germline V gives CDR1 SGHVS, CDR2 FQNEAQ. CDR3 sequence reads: CASSNRVSGTGELFF. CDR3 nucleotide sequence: TGTGCCAGCAGTAACAGGGTATCGGGCACCGGGGAGCTGTTTTTT.

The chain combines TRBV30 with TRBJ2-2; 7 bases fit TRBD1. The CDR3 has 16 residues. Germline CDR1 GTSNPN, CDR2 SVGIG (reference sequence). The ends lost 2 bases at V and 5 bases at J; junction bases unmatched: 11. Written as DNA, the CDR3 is TGTGCCTGGAGTTCCAGGGGGTTCTCGGTGACCGGGGAGCTGTTTTTT. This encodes CAWSSRGFSVTGELFF.

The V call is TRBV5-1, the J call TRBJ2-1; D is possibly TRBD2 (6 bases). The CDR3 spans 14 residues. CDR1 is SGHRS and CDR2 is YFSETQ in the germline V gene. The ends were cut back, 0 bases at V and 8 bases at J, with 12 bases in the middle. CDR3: CASSLGNGGYEQFF. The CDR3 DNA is TGCGCCAGCAGCTTGGGGAACGGGGGTTATGAGCAGTTCTTC. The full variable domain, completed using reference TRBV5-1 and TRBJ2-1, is KAGVTQTPRYLIKTRGQQVTLSCSPISGHRSVSWYQQTPGQGLQFLFEYFSETQRNKGNFPGRFSGRQFSNSRSEMNVSTLELGDSALYLCASSLGNGGYEQFFGPGTRLTVL.

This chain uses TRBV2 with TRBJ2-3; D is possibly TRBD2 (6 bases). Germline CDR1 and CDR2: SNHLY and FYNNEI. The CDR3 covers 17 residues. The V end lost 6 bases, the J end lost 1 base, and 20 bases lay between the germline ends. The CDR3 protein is CASSATLLERGTDTQYF. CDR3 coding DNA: TGTGCCAGCAGCGCCACTCTACTAGAGCGGGGCACAGATACGCAGTATTTT.

The CDR3 reads CSVEDLPNRAYGYTF. Written as DNA, the CDR3 is TGCAGCGTTGAAGATCTTCCGAACCGAGCCTATGGCTACACCTTC. This chain joins TRBV29-1 and TRBJ1-2, with D hard to call. CDR1 is SQVTM and CDR2 is ANQGSEA in the germline V gene. Trimming shortened V by 0 bases and J by 4 bases, and 15 bases separated the two germline ends. The CDR3 is made up of 15 amino acids.

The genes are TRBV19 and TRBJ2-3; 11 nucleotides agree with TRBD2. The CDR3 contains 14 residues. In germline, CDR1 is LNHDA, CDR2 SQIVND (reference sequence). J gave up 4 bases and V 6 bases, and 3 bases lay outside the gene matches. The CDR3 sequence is CASSGLAGADTQYF. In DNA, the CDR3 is TGTGCCAGTAGCGGACTAGCGGGTGCAGATACGCAGTATTTT.

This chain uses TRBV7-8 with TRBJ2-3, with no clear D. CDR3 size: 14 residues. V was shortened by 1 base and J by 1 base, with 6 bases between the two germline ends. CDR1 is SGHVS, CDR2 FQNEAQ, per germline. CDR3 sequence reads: CASSLDGGTDTQYF. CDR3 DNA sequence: TGTGCCAGCAGCTTAGACGGAGGCACAGATACGCAGTATTTT.

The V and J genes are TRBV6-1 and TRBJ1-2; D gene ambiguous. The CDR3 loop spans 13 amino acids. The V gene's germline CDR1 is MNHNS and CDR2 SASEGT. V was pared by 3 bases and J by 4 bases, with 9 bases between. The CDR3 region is CASSDRYFYGYTF. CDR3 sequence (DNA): TGTGCCAGCAGTGACCGCTATTTCTATGGCTACACCTTC.

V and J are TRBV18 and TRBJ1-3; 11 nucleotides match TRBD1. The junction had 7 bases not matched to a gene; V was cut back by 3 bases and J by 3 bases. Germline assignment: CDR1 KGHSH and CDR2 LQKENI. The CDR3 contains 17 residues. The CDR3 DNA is TGTGCCAGCTCACCCCTGGACAGGGGGCTATTTGGAAACACCATATATTTT. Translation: CASSPLDRGLFGNTIYF.